This T cell receptor (beta chain) was recovered during a study of cytomegalovirus exposure and HLA in healthy donors. Overall study findings and caveats: Near-uniform donor sequencing depth was presumed by presence/absence analyses.

A multiplex PCR was run with 60 Vbeta primers and 13 Jbeta primers. Profiling relied on immunoSEQ multiplex PCR, and the TCRdb table lists in-frame clones only, not all of them. Found here are 200,000 to 250,000 clones, over 80% of them singletons; the top ten hold about 0.77%. The V gene's germline CDR1 is LNHNV and CDR2 YYDKDF (reference sequence). The CDR3 sequence is 13 residues long. V shed 4 bases and J shed 2 bases, with 9 bases lying between them. A remark on this clone: Its cognate antigen is unknown.

This chain connects TRBV15 to TRBJ2-7; D gene uncertain. This sequence was found in a boy aged 2-9 years in good health and CMV-seronegative. Sequenced material: PBMCs. CDR3 coding DNA: TGTGCCACCAGCATACAGACGCCCTACGAGCAGTACTTC. Translating gives CATSIQTPYEQYF.